Given below is one T cell receptor (beta chain) in context. What it binds is unknown. This sample was taken from a study of cytomegalovirus exposure and HLA in healthy donors. Study-wide findings and caveats: The dataset shows that most TCR sequences were rare, while some public TCRs occurred in many donors. In a later analysis, donors in an Asian-associated ancestry cluster reportedly had fewer N-insertions in productive TCRs than the cohort mean. In vitro checks showed that a few CMV-associated chains really do target CMV antigens.

The PCR contained 60 Vbeta and 13 Jbeta primers. Generated by immunoSEQ multiplex PCR, the TCRdb table keeps only in-frame clones and is missing some. The repertoire holds about 95,000 clones, with about 86% as singletons. This sequence originates from a woman between 70 and 85 years old in good health and CMV-seropositive. Sequenced material: PBMCs.

The CDR3 DNA is TGCGCCAGCAGCCAAGATTCGAGCGGAGGGCAAGAGACCCAGTACTTC. It translates to CASSQDSSGGQETQYF. The gene calls are TRBV4-3 and TRBJ2-5; TRBD2 might be the D (6 bases). V lost 0 bases and J 2 bases, leaving 13 bases between the germline ends. The CDR3 spans 16 residues. Germline assignment: CDR1 LGHNA and CDR2 YSLEER.